The clone carrying this T cell receptor beta chain was counted between two and nine times. Under the authors' procedure: Reference gene primer amplification gave nucleated cell count estimates. Libraries were prepared by immunoSEQ multiplex PCR; TCRdb keeps only in-frame clonotypes and omits some of them. Clone size and the V and J calls come from that table; the DNA yielded D and trimming. The sample yields approximately 220,000 clones, approximately 81% seen once. This specimen comes from a study of blood T cell repertoires in COVID-19. Study overall: The origin of the acute and convalescent COVID-19 samples was the United States, Italy and Spain.

The V gene's germline CDR1 is SQVTM and CDR2 ANQGSEA. J was trimmed by 0 bases and V by 7 bases; bases with no gene match: 9. This CDR3 has 16 amino acids. The chain carries TRBV29-1 and TRBJ2-1, with 10 bases matching TRBD2. This receptor was taken from a man aged 50-60 years who had recovered from COVID-19. The sample was peripheral blood. Written as DNA, the CDR3 is TGCAGCGGTGCCGGGACTAGCGAGACCTCCTACAATGAGCAGTTCTTC. As protein: CSGAGTSETSYNEQFF.